The table lists the clone carrying this TCR beta chain with many counts. The antigen remains undetermined. An equimolar mix of two oligonucleotides served as the beta constant-region primer for TRBC1 and TRBC2. TCRdb recomputed calls from the UMI-ligation and nested PCR reads with MiXCR, one row per CDR3 protein. The repertoire holds around 31,000 distinct CDR3 sequences, with approximately 12% as singletons. This specimen comes from a study of naive and memory T cell subsets. General observations from the study: From naive to CM, EM and EMRA, diversity decreased and Gini increased.

V gave up 10 bases and J gave up 0 bases, with 16 bases separating them. The CDR3 totals 15 residues. Germline V gene lookup returns CDR1 MNHNS and CDR2 SASEGT. Cells stained for CD3, CD4, CD8, CD45RA and CD27 were sorted into four subsets. The source of this sequence is a human donor in good health. The chain combines TRBV6-1 with TRBJ1-5; D might be TRBD1 (6 bases). Sequencing was carried out using effector memory CD4+ T cells from blood. Subset meaning: effector memory, CD45RA- CD27-. The CDR3 nucleotides are TGTGCCACGAAACAGGGATTTATTAGCAATCAGCCCCAGCATTTT. Translation gives CATKQGFISNQPQHF.